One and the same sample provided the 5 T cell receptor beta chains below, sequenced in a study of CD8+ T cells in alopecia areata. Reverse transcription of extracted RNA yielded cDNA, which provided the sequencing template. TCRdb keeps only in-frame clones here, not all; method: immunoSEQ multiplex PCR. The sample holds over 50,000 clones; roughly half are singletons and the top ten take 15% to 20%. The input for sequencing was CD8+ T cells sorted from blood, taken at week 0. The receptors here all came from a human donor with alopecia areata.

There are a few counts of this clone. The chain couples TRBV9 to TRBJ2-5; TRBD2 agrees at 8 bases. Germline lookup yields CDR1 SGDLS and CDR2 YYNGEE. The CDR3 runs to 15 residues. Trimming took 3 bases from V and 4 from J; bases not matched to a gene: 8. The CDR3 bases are TGTGCCAGCAGCGCCGGGACTAGTAATGTAGAGACCCAGTACTTC. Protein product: CASSAGTSNVETQYF.

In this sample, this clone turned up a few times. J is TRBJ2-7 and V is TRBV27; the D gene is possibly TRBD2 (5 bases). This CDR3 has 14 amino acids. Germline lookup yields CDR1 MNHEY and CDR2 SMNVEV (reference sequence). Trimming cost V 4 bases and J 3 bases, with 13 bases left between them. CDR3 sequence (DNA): TGTGCCAGCAGTTGGGCGGGCCCTGGCTACGAGCAGTACTTC. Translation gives CASSWAGPGYEQYF.

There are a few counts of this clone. CDR3 sequence reads: CASRASGTQETQYF. In DNA, the CDR3 is TGTGCCAGCAGGGCCTCGGGGACGCAAGAGACCCAGTACTTC. V gene TRBV7-9 combines with J gene TRBJ2-5; D possibly uses TRBD1 or TRBD2 (5 bases each). V gave up 6 bases and J gave up 2 bases, with 13 bases separating them. Germline V gene sequence: CDR1 SEHNR, CDR2 FQNEAQ (reference sequence). CDR3 size: 14 residues.

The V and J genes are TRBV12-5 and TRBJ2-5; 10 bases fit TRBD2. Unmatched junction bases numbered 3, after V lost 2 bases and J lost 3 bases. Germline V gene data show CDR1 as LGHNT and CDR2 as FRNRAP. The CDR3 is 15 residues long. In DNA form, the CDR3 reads TGTGCTAGTGGTTTGACCGGACTAGCGGAAGAGACCCAGTACTTC. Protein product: CASGLTGLAEETQYF. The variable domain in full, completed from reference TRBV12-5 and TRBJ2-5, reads DARVTQTPRHKVTEMGQEVTMRCQPILGHNTVFWYRQTMMQGLELLAYFRNRAPLDDSGMPKDRFSAEMPDATLATLKIQPSEPRDSAVYFCASGLTGLAEETQYFGPGTRLLVL.

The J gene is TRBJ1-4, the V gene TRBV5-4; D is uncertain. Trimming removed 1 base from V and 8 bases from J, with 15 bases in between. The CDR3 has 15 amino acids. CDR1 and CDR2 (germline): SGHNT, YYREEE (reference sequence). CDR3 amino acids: CASSLLTGSNEKLFF. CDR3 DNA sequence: TGTGCCAGCAGCTTGCTTACCGGGTCGAACGAAAAACTGTTTTTT.